The next 10 T cell receptor beta chains were all read from a single sample in a study of response to subunit inactivated influenza vaccine (dated 2018 in TCRdb). Libraries were built with RT-PCR. The data were produced on an Illumina HiSeq 2500. TCRdb reprocessing: public reads trimmed at Q25 with fastp, clones called with MiXCR, in-frame beta chains kept. When rows share a CDR3 protein, they turn into one entry using the most common DNA and genes. The table for this sample lists 500,000 or so distinct CDR3 sequences; about 15% of them were counted only once. Less than 4% of the sample belongs to the ten largest clones. Sequencing was performed on CD4+ T cells sorted from PBMCs, taken around 25 months after vaccination. The receptors were sampled from a man aged 50-75 years who received an inactivated influenza vaccine. Donor details come from another sample of the same person, matched by shared clones.

This clonotype was recorded a few times. The gene calls are TRBV11-2 and TRBJ2-7; maybe TRBD2 (6 bases). The germline V and J ends were trimmed by 1 base and 0 bases, with 10 bases remaining between them. CDR1 and CDR2 from the germline V gene are SGHAT and FQNNGV. This CDR3 comprises 15 residues. The DNA of the CDR3 is TGTGCCAGCAGCTTAGGGAGGGGAGTCTCCTACGAGCAGTACTTC. This codes for CASSLGRGVSYEQYF.

In its sample, this clonotype was seen a few times. This rearrangement joins TRBV6-1 to TRBJ2-2; D is perhaps TRBD1 (6 bases). Germline-derived CDR1 and CDR2 are MNHNS and SASEGT. The V end lost 6 bases, the J end lost 7 bases, and 15 bases lay between the germline ends. This CDR3 region has 14 residues. The CDR3 here is CASRSGGGDGELFF. DNA of the CDR3: TGTGCCAGCAGATCGGGTGGGGGCGACGGGGAGCTGTTTTTT.

This clonotype has just a few counts. The chain recombines TRBV6-2 or TRBV6-3 with TRBJ2-3, with D perhaps matching TRBD1 (6 bases). Germline lookup yields CDR1 MNHEY and CDR2 SVGEGT. The CDR3 length is 13 residues. V gave up 6 bases and J gave up 6 bases, with 13 bases separating them. CDR3 in DNA: TGTGCCAGCAGCCGGGACACGGTGGATACGCAGTATTTT. The encoded protein is CASSRDTVDTQYF.

Only a few counts were recorded for this clonotype. J is TRBJ1-5 and V is TRBV24-1; tentative D call: TRBD1 (6 bases). CDR1 and CDR2 from the germline V gene are KGHDR and SFDVKD. Trimming removed 2 bases from V and 4 bases from J, with 20 bases in between. This CDR3 spans 18 amino acids. CDR3 DNA: TGTGCCACCAGTGATTCGGGACAACTCCGAATAGGAAATCAGCCCCAGCATTTT. It is translated as CATSDSGQLRIGNQPQHF.

This clonotype was counted between two and nine times. The V and J genes are TRBV7-2 and TRBJ2-4, with D possibly TRBD2 on 5 matching bases. Germline V gene lookup returns CDR1 SGHTA and CDR2 FQGNSA. V was cut by 7 bases and J by 8 bases, with 15 bases left in between. The CDR3 spans 13 residues. For the CDR3, the DNA is TGTGCCAGCACCTCCCGGAAGGAGGACATTCAGTACTTC. Amino acid sequence: CASTSRKEDIQYF.

The rearrangement links TRBV28 to TRBJ1-1, with 8 bases lining up with TRBD1. Germline V gene data show CDR1 as MDHEN and CDR2 as SYDVKM. The CDR3 has 18 amino acids. Trimming cost V 6 bases and J 1 base; bases outside gene matches: 16. The CDR3 DNA is TGTGCCAGCAGCGTGGACAGGGTCTTAGACCTCGAGAACACTGAAGCTTTCTTT. Amino acid sequence: CASSVDRVLDLENTEAFF. The complete variable domain, with remaining parts taken from reference TRBV28 and TRBJ1-1, reads DVKVTQSSRYLVKRTGEKVFLECVQDMDHENMFWYRQDPGLGLRLIYFSYDVKMKEKGDIPEGYSVSREKKERFSLILESASTNQTSMYLCASSVDRVLDLENTEAFFGQGTRLTVV.

This clonotype was detected many times. The chain recombines TRBV4-3 with TRBJ2-7; D is uncertain. In germline, CDR1 is LGHNA, CDR2 YSLEER. Deletions cut 0 bases from V and 3 bases from J, with 12 bases between. This CDR3 comprises 15 residues. The CDR3 reads CASSQDSLGRYEQYF. CDR3 DNA sequence: TGCGCCAGCAGCCAAGATTCTTTAGGACGCTACGAGCAGTACTTC.

V is TRBV4-3 and J is TRBJ2-5; 11 bases are a match to TRBD1. Germline values: CDR1 LGHNA, CDR2 YSLEER. Trimming cost V 0 bases and J 6 bases; bases outside gene matches: 6. The length of the CDR3 is 16 residues. The CDR3 DNA follows: TGCGCCAGCAGCCAAGATTGGACAGGGGGCACGAAGACCCAGTACTTC. It codes for CASSQDWTGGTKTQYF.

This clonotype was picked up many times. CDR3 nucleotide sequence: TGTGCCAGCAGCCGGGGTGAATATGAGCAGTTCTTC. Its protein is CASSRGEYEQFF. V usage is TRBV5-5 and J usage is TRBJ2-1; TRBD2 might be the D (5 bases). Trimming took 4 bases from V and 8 from J, leaving 10 bases between them. The CDR3 is 12 amino acids. Germline-derived CDR1 and CDR2 are SGHKS and YYEKEE (reference sequence).

The chain recombines TRBV7-2 with TRBJ2-5; no clear D gene. The germline V and J ends were trimmed by 0 bases and 2 bases, with 7 bases remaining between them. Per the germline V gene, CDR1 is SGHTA and CDR2 is FQGNSA. There are 14 residues in the CDR3. CDR3 protein: CASSLALRQETQYF. The CDR3 DNA follows: TGTGCCAGCAGCTTAGCTCTGAGACAAGAGACCCAGTACTTC. Based on the CDR3 plus reference TRBV7-2 and TRBJ2-5, the full variable domain is GAGVSQSPSNKVTEKGKDVELRCDPISGHTALYWYRQSLGQGLEFLIYFQGNSAPDKSGLPSDRFSAERTGGSVSTLTIQRTQQEDSAVYLCASSLALRQETQYFGPGTRLLVL.